Following are 3 T cell receptor beta chains from one sample sequenced in a study of blood T cell repertoires in COVID-19. Here immunoSEQ multiplex PCR was the method, and the copy in TCRdb shows in-frame clones only, minus some. The sample shows fewer than 250,000 clones, approximately 86% of them seen only once. The source material was peripheral blood. The receptors come from a woman aged 55-70 years with active or convalescent COVID-19.

The chain is built from TRBV28 and TRBJ2-4, with D unresolved. This CDR3 has 12 residues. Deletions cut 5 bases from V and 7 bases from J, with 9 bases between. Germline V gives CDR1 MDHEN, CDR2 SYDVKM. The CDR3 spells CASSRGGNIQYF. The CDR3 DNA is TGTGCCAGCAGTAGAGGTGGGAACATTCAGTACTTC.

This rearrangement joins TRBV5-1 to TRBJ2-4; TRBD2 matches 8 bases. Germline-derived CDR1 and CDR2 are SGHRS and YFSETQ. Losses at the gene ends were 4 bases for V and 6 bases for J; bases not matched to a gene: 12. This CDR3 region has 16 residues. The CDR3 spells CASSLDLSGSGNIQYF. The CDR3 DNA reads as TGCGCCAGCAGCCTGGACCTGAGCGGGAGTGGAAACATTCAGTACTTC.

The table lists this clone with a count of one. The chain employs TRBV12-1 and TRBJ2-2; the table names TRBD2, a call not compared with the DNA. TRBV12-1 is assigned pseudogene status. The CDR3 consists of 17 residues. The chain's CDR3 is CASSFTGTSGPTGELFF. The CDR3 nucleotides are TGTGCCAGCAGCTTCACCGGGACTAGCGGTCCTACCGGGGAGCTGTTTTTT.